Below are 12 T cell receptor beta chains sequenced from a single sample in a study of cytomegalovirus exposure and HLA in healthy donors (dated by TCRdb to 2017 to 2019). Libraries were constructed by the immunoSEQ multiplex PCR assay. This is the immuneACCESS table as TCRdb keeps it, with only in-frame sequences that have V and J called. A part of the clones is gone; compared with another copy, unresolved V genes explain less than half, and the rest is unexplained. A total of 60,000 or so clones appear in this sample, under 95% of them only once. The ten largest clonotypes hold 1% to 1.2% of the sample. Sequencing used PBMCs. Receptor source: a man aged 18 to 30 in good health and CMV-seronegative.

The gene calls are TRBV10-3 and TRBJ2-7, with 9 bases fitting TRBD2. Germline V CDR1 and CDR2: ENHRY, SYGVKD. This CDR3 region has 14 residues. Trimming removed 6 bases from V and 6 bases from J; junction bases left unmatched: 9. The CDR3 is CAIRAQAGGFEQYF. The CDR3 region has the DNA TGTGCCATCAGGGCCCAGGCGGGAGGGTTCGAGCAGTACTTC.

The V and J genes are TRBV19 and TRBJ2-3; a possible D gene is TRBD1 (6 bases). The CDR3 loop spans 24 amino acids. Trimming cost V 2 bases and J 0 bases, with 36 bases left between them. Per the germline V gene, CDR1 is LNHDA and CDR2 is SQIVND (reference sequence). DNA for the CDR3: TGTGCCAGTAGTATATGTCCGCCTTTTAGTACCGACAGGTTGAATTCTTCTAGCACAGATACGCAGTATTTT. This gives the protein CASSICPPFSTDRLNSSSTDTQYF.

This chain uses TRBV7-8 with TRBJ2-1; D perhaps matches TRBD2 (7 bases). CDR1 is SGHVS, CDR2 FQNEAQ, per germline. The V end was cut by 2 bases, the J end by 8 bases, with 25 bases between. The CDR3 has 18 residues. The CDR3 reads CASSLRGYLREWGHEQFF. The CDR3 DNA sequence: TGTGCCAGCAGCTTAAGGGGGTATTTGCGGGAGTGGGGCCATGAGCAGTTCTTC.

The table lists this clone with a count of one. The J gene is TRBJ1-1, the V gene TRBV4-2, with D perhaps TRBD1 (5 bases). Trimming pared 0 bases from V and 6 bases from J, leaving 11 bases between. This CDR3 is built from 14 residues. Germline CDR1 LGHNA, CDR2 YNFKEQ. CDR3 loop: CASSQDQGYAEAFF. The CDR3 bases are TGTGCCAGCAGCCAAGATCAGGGATACGCTGAAGCTTTCTTT.

This clone has just one count. The J gene is TRBJ2-5, the V gene TRBV19; 14 nucleotides match TRBD2. Germline V lookup: CDR1 LNHDA, CDR2 SQIVND (reference sequence). The CDR3 is 16 amino acids. Trimming cost V 5 bases and J 7 bases; bases outside gene matches: 9. As DNA, the CDR3 is TGTGCCAGTAGTTCGGGACTAGCGGGAGCGTCGGGGACCCAGTACTTC. Translating gives CASSSGLAGASGTQYF.

V usage is TRBV30 and J usage is TRBJ1-5; TRBD1 aligns across 8 bases. Germline assignment: CDR1 GTSNPN and CDR2 SVGIG (reference sequence). V gave up 2 bases and J gave up 2 bases; unmatched junction bases: 5. The CDR3 covers 15 residues. In nucleotides, the CDR3 is TGTGCCTGGAGTCAGGGGGCTTTTGGCAATCAGCCCCAGCATTTT. This codes for CAWSQGAFGNQPQHF. Drawing the rest from reference TRBV30 and TRBJ1-5, the complete variable domain is SQTIHQWPATLVQPVGSPLSLECTVEGTSNPNLYWYRQAAGRGLQLLFYSVGIGQISSEVPQNLSASRPQDRQFILSSKKLLLSDSGFYLCAWSQGAFGNQPQHFGDGTRLSIL.

The chain uses TRBV18 and TRBJ2-1, with 10 bases identical to TRBD1. Germline V gives CDR1 KGHSH, CDR2 LQKENI. V shed 3 bases and J 6 bases; nucleotides not matched to a gene: 8. CDR3 length equals 16 residues. CDR3 coding DNA: TGTGCCAGCTCACCCAGAGCCGGGACAGGGGCCAATGAGCAGTTCTTC. Its protein product is CASSPRAGTGANEQFF.

This sequence joins TRBV9 and TRBJ2-3; TRBD2 is a possible D gene (6 bases). Trimming left V 2 bases short and J 3 bases short, with 13 bases between. Germline-derived CDR1 and CDR2 are SGDLS and YYNGEE. The CDR3 is 15 residues long. CDR3 coding DNA: TGTGCCAGCAGCGTCAGTCCGGGAGTGACAGATACGCAGTATTTT. Translating it yields CASSVSPGVTDTQYF.

The rearrangement joins TRBV4-1 to TRBJ2-7, with 8 bases fitting TRBD2. V was pared by 8 bases and J by 0 bases, with 6 bases of the junction left unmatched. Germline loops: CDR1 MGHRA, CDR2 YSYEKL. This CDR3 has 14 amino acids. The CDR3 protein is CASRLGTSSYEQYF. The DNA of the CDR3 is TGCGCCAGCCGCCTAGGGACTAGCTCCTACGAGCAGTACTTC.

The chain links TRBV11-2 to TRBJ1-1; D not certain. CDR1 SGHAT and CDR2 FQNNGV come from the germline V gene. The CDR3 contains 15 residues. Trimming stripped 3 bases from V and 0 bases from J, with 11 bases between. The CDR3 reads CASSLGSSLNTEAFF. In DNA form, the CDR3 reads TGTGCCAGCAGCTTGGGGAGTAGTTTGAACACTGAAGCTTTCTTT.

This chain uses TRBV28 with TRBJ2-1; TRBD2 aligns across 7 bases. The CDR3 runs to 16 residues. Per the germline V gene, CDR1 is MDHEN and CDR2 is SYDVKM. The J segment lost 6 bases and the V segment lost 7 bases, leaving 15 bases of the junction unmatched. The CDR3 DNA sequence: TGTGCCAGCAAAAACCGCGGGAGTGCGAACTCCAATGAGCAGTTCTTC. This gives the protein CASKNRGSANSNEQFF.

As regards this clone: A junction boundary mismatches the germline segment, possibly from a read error. J is TRBJ1-3 and V is TRBV9, with 7 bases identical to TRBD1. The CDR3 runs 13 residues. Per germline, CDR1 SGDLS and CDR2 YYNGEE. CDR3 protein: CASRDRDSMLFFF. CDR3 DNA sequence: TGTGCCAGCAGAGACCGGGACAGCATGCTCTTTTTCTTT.